These 20 T cell receptor beta chains originate from one sample sequenced in a study of OX40 agonist ivuxolimab in advanced cancers. Sequencing used immunoSEQ multiplex PCR; TCRdb keeps in-frame clones, though not all of them. This table has about 48,000 clones, about 83% appearing once. The source material was CD4+ or CD8+ T cells sorted from blood, sampled in a trial of the OX40 agonist ivuxolimab. Source of these receptors: an adult with an advanced solid tumor such as melanoma, head and neck, liver or kidney cancer.

This chain connects TRBV20-1 to TRBJ1-2, with D possibly being TRBD1 (5 bases). V lost 6 bases and J lost 4, with 6 bases in between. Germline assignment: CDR1 DFQATT and CDR2 SNEGSKA (reference sequence). The CDR3 extends over 10 amino acids. The CDR3 region has the DNA TGCAGTGCAGGGGTCTATGGCTACACCTTC. This encodes CSAGVYGYTF.

The V and J genes are TRBV7-8 and TRBJ1-5; D gene ambiguous. V dropped 3 bases and J dropped 3 bases, with 6 bases sitting between them. Germline CDR1 is SGHVS and CDR2 is FQNEAQ. This CDR3 is built from 13 residues. The CDR3 sequence: CASSFSHNQPQHF. The CDR3 bases are TGTGCCAGCAGCTTCTCGCACAATCAGCCCCAGCATTTT.

V and J are TRBV19 and TRBJ1-5; weak D call: TRBD1 (5 bases). The CDR3 has 15 amino acids. V gave up 8 bases and J gave up 2 bases, with 16 bases separating them. Germline loops: CDR1 LNHDA, CDR2 SQIVND (reference sequence). CDR3 in amino acids: CASDDRRGGNQPQHF. The CDR3 region has the DNA TGTGCCAGTGATGACAGACGGGGCGGCAATCAGCCCCAGCATTTT. The whole variable domain, filled in from reference TRBV19 and TRBJ1-5, reads DGGITQSPKYLFRKEGQNVTLSCEQNLNHDAMYWYRQDPGQGLRLIYYSQIVNDFQKGDIAEGYSVSREKKESFPLTVTSAQKNPTAFYLCASDDRRGGNQPQHFGDGTRLSIL.

The rearrangement uses TRBV5-4 and TRBJ2-4, with 10 positions matching TRBD1. The germline gives CDR1 SGHNT, CDR2 YYREEE (reference sequence). J lost 0 bases, V lost 9 bases, and 12 bases had no gene match. There are 17 residues in the CDR3. Here the CDR3 DNA reads TGTGCCATTTCGACAGGGGGCTCCCTCCTAGCCAAAAACATTCAGTACTTC. Translating it yields CAISTGGSLLAKNIQYF. The whole variable domain, filled in from reference TRBV5-4 and TRBJ2-4, reads ETGVTQSPTHLIKTRGQQVTLRCSSQSGHNTVSWYQQALGQGPQFIFQYYREEENGRGNFPPRFSGLQFPNYSSELNVNALELDDSALYLCAISTGGSLLAKNIQYFGAGTRLSVL.

This sequence joins TRBV6-6 and TRBJ2-5, with a weak D call TRBD1 (5 bases). The germline V and J ends were trimmed by 11 bases and 5 bases, with 18 bases remaining between them. The germline V gene encodes CDR1 MNHNY and CDR2 SVGAGI (reference sequence). CDR3 length: 13 residues. The CDR3 loop reads CAAGGARVETQYF. The CDR3 nucleotides are TGTGCCGCCGGTGGGGCAAGGGTGGAGACCCAGTACTTC.

This clone was counted once. The V and J genes are TRBV7-2 and TRBJ2-1, with 8 bases identical to TRBD2. Germline V lookup: CDR1 SGHTA, CDR2 FQGNSA. With 9 bases clipped from V and 6 bases from J, the junction kept 13 bases outside the gene matches. The CDR3 loop spans 15 amino acids. CDR3 nucleotides: TGTGCCAGTAGCCCGCGGGGCGGGGGGATCAATGAGCAGTTCTTC. This sequence encodes CASSPRGGGINEQFF.

The chain has TRBV5-4 and TRBJ1-2; 9 bases match TRBD1. CDR1 SGHNT and CDR2 YYREEE come from the germline V gene (reference sequence). V shed 3 bases and J 7 bases; nucleotides not matched to a gene: 7. The CDR3 extends over 14 amino acids. CDR3 loop: CASSSQGAAGGYTF. DNA of the CDR3: TGTGCCAGCAGCTCACAGGGGGCGGCTGGTGGCTACACCTTC.

V gene TRBV29-1 combines with J gene TRBJ1-1, with D tentatively TRBD1 (5 bases). This CDR3 has 14 amino acids. The V and J ends lost 7 bases and 4 bases respectively, with 19 bases between them. Germline values: CDR1 SQVTM, CDR2 ANQGSEA. CDR3 nucleotides: TGCAGCGGGGAGAGGGGAGGGTTGGGCACTGAAGCTTTCTTT. Translated: CSGERGGLGTEAFF.

The count of this clone is one. The chain couples TRBV5-1 to TRBJ1-5; 8 bases are a match to TRBD1. J gave up 2 bases and V 5 bases, and 3 bases lay outside the gene matches. Germline values: CDR1 SGHRS, CDR2 YFSETQ. This CDR3 is 14 amino acids long. The CDR3 spells CASSPTGGNQPQHF. The CDR3, as DNA: TGCGCCAGCAGTCCGACAGGGGGCAATCAGCCCCAGCATTTT.

The rearrangement joins TRBV15 to TRBJ1-2; unclear D gene. The germline V gene has CDR1 LNHNV and CDR2 YYDKDF (reference sequence). The CDR3 sequence is 16 residues long. V lost 0 bases and J 4 bases, leaving 15 bases between the germline ends. This CDR3 is CATSRDGWTAGYGYTF. The CDR3 DNA is TGTGCCACCAGCAGAGATGGGTGGACTGCCGGCTATGGCTACACCTTC.

This clone was found once. The gene calls are TRBV15 and TRBJ2-1; 8 nucleotides align to TRBD2. CDR1 is LNHNV and CDR2 is YYDKDF in the germline V gene (reference sequence). The V segment lost 9 bases and the J segment 1 base; nucleotides outside the gene matches: 8. The CDR3 contains 15 residues. The CDR3 DNA sequence: TGTGCCACTAAGCGTGGCGGGGGGTCCTACAATGAGCAGTTCTTC. Its protein product is CATKRGGGSYNEQFF.

This clone was detected only a few times. The rearrangement joins TRBV9 to TRBJ2-5, with 12 nucleotides matching TRBD2. There are 16 residues in the CDR3. V was clipped by 3 bases and J by 5 bases; unmatched bases: 8. Germline CDR1 is SGDLS and CDR2 is YYNGEE. The CDR3 region has the DNA TGTGCCAGCAGCGGGCCTAGCGGGGGGGCCCGGGAGACCCAGTACTTC. Encoded protein: CASSGPSGGARETQYF.

The chain carries TRBV7-9 and TRBJ1-2; D is perhaps TRBD1 (5 bases). Germline values: CDR1 SEHNR, CDR2 FQNEAQ (reference sequence). This CDR3 is 17 amino acids long. Trimming pared 1 base from V and 2 bases from J, leaving 17 bases between. CDR3 loop: CASSLGGVEDENYGYTF. The CDR3 bases are TGTGCCAGCAGCTTAGGGGGGGTCGAGGACGAAAACTATGGCTACACCTTC.

The chain joins TRBV27 to TRBJ2-7; D may be TRBD2 (7 bases). Trimming cost V 4 bases and J 2 bases, with 15 bases left between them. The CDR3 is 15 residues long. Germline CDR1 MNHEY, CDR2 SMNVEV (reference sequence). The CDR3 protein is CASSSYRGATYEQYF. In DNA form, the CDR3 reads TGTGCCAGCAGTTCCTACCGGGGGGCCACCTACGAGCAGTACTTC.

The chain employs TRBV7-2 and TRBJ2-3, with 7 bases matching TRBD2. This CDR3 comprises 14 residues. V was clipped by 4 bases and J by 10 bases; unmatched bases: 11. Germline V CDR1 and CDR2: SGHTA, FQGNSA. The CDR3 coding sequence is TGTGCCAGCAGCTCCGGGGCCTCGGCGGGGGCGCAGTATTTT. Its protein is CASSSGASAGAQYF.

CDR3 protein: CAISESVAGGREQFF. As DNA, the CDR3 is TGTGCCATCAGTGAAAGTGTAGCGGGGGGGCGCGAGCAGTTCTTC. The V gene is TRBV10-3, the J gene TRBJ2-1; TRBD2 agrees at 11 bases. CDR1 is ENHRY, CDR2 SYGVKD, per germline. V was clipped by 3 bases and J by 10 bases; unmatched bases: 8. The CDR3 extends over 15 amino acids.

The V and J genes are TRBV11-2 and TRBJ1-2; possible D gene TRBD1, 6 bases. The CDR3 covers 15 residues. Trimming stripped 1 base from V and 5 bases from J, with 14 bases between. Germline-derived CDR1 and CDR2 are SGHAT and FQNNGV. Here the CDR3 reads CASSLGRTAGYGYTF. The CDR3 DNA sequence: TGTGCCAGCAGCTTAGGAAGGACAGCCGGGTATGGCTACACCTTC.

The chain joins TRBV6-6 to TRBJ2-7; D might be TRBD1 or TRBD2, each matching 5 bases. The CDR3 has 13 amino acids. Germline V gives CDR1 MNHNY, CDR2 SVGAGI (reference sequence). V lost 4 bases and J lost 7, with 14 bases in between. CDR3 nucleotide sequence: TGTGCCAGCAGTTCCGCCGGGGCTCGTGAGCAGTACTTC. Amino acids: CASSSAGAREQYF.

The chain couples TRBV9 to TRBJ2-2; tentative D call: TRBD1 (5 bases). The CDR3 runs to 13 residues. From germline, CDR1 is SGDLS and CDR2 YYNGEE. V lost 4 bases and J 5 bases, leaving 9 bases between the germline ends. The CDR3 region has the DNA TGTGCCAGCAGCTTTCAGGGTACCGGGGAGCTGTTTTTT. This codes for CASSFQGTGELFF.

As DNA, the CDR3 is TGCAGCGTTGATGTACAGATCTATGGCTACACCTTC. Amino acids: CSVDVQIYGYTF. V gene TRBV29-1 combines with J gene TRBJ1-2; no definite D call. Germline lookup yields CDR1 SQVTM and CDR2 ANQGSEA. This CDR3 comprises 12 residues. V gave up 3 bases and J gave up 4 bases, with 9 bases separating them.